The clone carrying this T cell receptor beta chain has at least ten counts. Its matching antigen is unknown. This sample was taken from a study of metastatic and nonmetastatic thyroid tumors. Overall study context: Repertoires from malignant and benign thyroid patients were compared across blood and tumor or nodule tissue. General study findings and limits: Reports indicated that malignant thyroid tumors showed significantly higher TCR beta diversity than benign nodules did, in blood and tumor.

CDR1 KGHDR and CDR2 SFDVKD come from the germline V gene. V shed 4 bases, J shed 7 bases, and the junction held 15 bases outside the gene matches. The CDR3 consists of 19 residues. There were no patients who had received any treatment before thyroid surgery. TCRdb reprocessed the PCR reads via MiXCR. Among around 2,000 clones listed, about a tenth were seen once. The sequencing sample was made of tumor tissue. This clonotype was obtained from a female donor with papillary thyroid cancer or a benign thyroid nodule (not recorded which). Some clones in this sample may be carry-over from other donors' samples. This rearrangement joins TRBV24-1 to TRBJ1-4; 12 positions match TRBD1. Here the CDR3 reads CATSDPLRDRGHPGEKLFF. CDR3 DNA: TGTGCCACCAGTGACCCACTCCGGGACAGGGGGCACCCGGGTGAAAAACTGTTTTTT.